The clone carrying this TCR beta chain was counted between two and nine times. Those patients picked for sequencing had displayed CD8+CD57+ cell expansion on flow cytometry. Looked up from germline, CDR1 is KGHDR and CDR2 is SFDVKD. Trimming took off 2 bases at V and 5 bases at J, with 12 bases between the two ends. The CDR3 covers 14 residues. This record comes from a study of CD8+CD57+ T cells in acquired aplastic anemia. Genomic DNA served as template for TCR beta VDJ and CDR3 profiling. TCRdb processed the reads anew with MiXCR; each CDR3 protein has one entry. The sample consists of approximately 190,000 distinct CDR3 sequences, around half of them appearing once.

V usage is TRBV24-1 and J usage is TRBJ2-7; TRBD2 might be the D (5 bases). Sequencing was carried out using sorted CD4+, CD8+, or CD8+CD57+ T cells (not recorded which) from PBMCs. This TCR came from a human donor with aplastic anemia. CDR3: CATSDSDFAHEQYF. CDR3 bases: TGTGCCACCAGTGATTCGGACTTCGCCCACGAGCAGTACTTC.